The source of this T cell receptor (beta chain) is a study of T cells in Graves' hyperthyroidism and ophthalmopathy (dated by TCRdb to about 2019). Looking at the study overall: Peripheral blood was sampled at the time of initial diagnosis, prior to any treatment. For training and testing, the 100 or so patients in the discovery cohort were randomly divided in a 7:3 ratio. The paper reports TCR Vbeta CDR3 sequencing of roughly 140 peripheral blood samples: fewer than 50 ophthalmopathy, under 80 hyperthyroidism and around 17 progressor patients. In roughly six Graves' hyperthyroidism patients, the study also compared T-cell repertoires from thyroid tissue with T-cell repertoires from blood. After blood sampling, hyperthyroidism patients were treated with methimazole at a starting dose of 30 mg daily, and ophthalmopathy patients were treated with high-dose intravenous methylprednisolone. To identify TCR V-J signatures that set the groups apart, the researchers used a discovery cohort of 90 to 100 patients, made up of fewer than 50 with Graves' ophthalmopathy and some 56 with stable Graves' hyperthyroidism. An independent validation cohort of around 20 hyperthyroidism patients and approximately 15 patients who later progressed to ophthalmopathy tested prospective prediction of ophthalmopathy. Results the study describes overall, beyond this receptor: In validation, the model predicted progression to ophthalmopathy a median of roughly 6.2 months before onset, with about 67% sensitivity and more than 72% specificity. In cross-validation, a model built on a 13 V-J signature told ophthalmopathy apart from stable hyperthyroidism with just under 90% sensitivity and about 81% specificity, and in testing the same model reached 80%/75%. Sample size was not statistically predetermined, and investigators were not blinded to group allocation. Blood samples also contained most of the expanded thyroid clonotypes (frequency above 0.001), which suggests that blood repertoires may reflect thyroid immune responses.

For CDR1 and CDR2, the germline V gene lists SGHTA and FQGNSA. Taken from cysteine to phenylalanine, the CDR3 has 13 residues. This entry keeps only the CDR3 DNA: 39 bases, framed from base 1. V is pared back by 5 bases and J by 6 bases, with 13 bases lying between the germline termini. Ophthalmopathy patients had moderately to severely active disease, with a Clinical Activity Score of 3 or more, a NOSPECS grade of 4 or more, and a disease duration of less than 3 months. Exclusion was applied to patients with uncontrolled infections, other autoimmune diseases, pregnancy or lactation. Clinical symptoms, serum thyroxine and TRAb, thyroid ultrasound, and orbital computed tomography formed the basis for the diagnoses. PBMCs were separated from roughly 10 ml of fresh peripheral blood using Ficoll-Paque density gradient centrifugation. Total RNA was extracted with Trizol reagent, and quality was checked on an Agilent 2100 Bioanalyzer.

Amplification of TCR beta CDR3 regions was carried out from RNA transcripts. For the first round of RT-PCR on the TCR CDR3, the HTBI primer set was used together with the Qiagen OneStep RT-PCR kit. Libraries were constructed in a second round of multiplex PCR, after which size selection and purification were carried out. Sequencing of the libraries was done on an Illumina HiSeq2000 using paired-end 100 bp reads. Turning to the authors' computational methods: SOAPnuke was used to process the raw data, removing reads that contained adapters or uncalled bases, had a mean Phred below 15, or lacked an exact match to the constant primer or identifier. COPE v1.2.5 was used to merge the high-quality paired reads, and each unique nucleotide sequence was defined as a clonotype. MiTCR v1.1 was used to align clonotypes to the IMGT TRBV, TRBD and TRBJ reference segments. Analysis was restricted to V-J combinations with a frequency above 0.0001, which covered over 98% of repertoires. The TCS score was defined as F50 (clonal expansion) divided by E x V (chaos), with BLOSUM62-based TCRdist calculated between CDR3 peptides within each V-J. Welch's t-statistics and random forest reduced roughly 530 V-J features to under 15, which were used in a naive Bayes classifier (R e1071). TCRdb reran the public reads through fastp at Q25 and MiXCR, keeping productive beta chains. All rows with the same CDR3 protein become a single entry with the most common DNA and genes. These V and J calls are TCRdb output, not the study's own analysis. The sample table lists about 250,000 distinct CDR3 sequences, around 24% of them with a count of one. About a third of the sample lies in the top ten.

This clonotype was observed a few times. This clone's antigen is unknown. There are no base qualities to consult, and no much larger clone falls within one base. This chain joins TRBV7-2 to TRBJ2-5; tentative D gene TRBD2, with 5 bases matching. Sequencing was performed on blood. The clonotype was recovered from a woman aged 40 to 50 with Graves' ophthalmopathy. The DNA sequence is TGTGCCAGCAGCCAACGGGCGGGCCAGACCCAGTACTTC. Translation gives CASSQRAGQTQYF. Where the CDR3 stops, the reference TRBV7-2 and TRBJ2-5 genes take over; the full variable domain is GAGVSQSPSNKVTEKGKDVELRCDPISGHTALYWYRQSLGQGLEFLIYFQGNSAPDKSGLPSDRFSAERTGGSVSTLTIQRTQQEDSAVYLCASSQRAGQTQYFGPGTRLLVL.